The present entry profiles one T cell receptor beta chain with its context. The antigen is not known. The data are from a study of OX40 agonist ivuxolimab in advanced cancers. General study findings and limits: In the expanded peripheral T cells, antigen specificity was never determined.

Profiling relied on immunoSEQ multiplex PCR, and the TCRdb table lists in-frame clones only, not all of them. The sample contains fewer than 90,000 clones, 89% of which appear only once. The receptor comes from an adult with an advanced solid tumor such as melanoma, head and neck, liver or kidney cancer. The source was CD4+ or CD8+ T cells sorted from blood, collected in a trial of the OX40 agonist ivuxolimab.

CDR3 nucleotides: TGTGCCTGGAGTGTACAAGTGAATGAGCAGTTCTTC. This codes for CAWSVQVNEQFF. The chain combines TRBV30 with TRBJ2-1; D is unclear. This CDR3 spans 12 amino acids. From germline, CDR1 is GTSNPN and CDR2 SVGIG (reference sequence). Trimming shortened V by 0 bases and J by 7 bases, and 7 bases separated the two germline ends.